Given below is one T cell receptor (beta chain) in context. What it binds is not known. This was the immunoSEQ version 4 assay in survey mode. TCRdb's copy holds only in-frame clones and misses some; the assay was immunoSEQ multiplex PCR. The sample consists of 46,000 or so clones, 70% to 80% of them appearing once. The CDR3 sequence is 13 residues long. The germline gives CDR1 LGHDT, CDR2 YNNKEL (reference sequence). Trimming removed 0 bases from V and 13 bases from J; junction bases left unmatched: 8. Lysates of CMV-infected fibroblasts at 10 ug/mL stimulated these cells. Memory cells lacking CD40L and CD69 with high CD45RO were sorted. Donors had CD4+ T cell counts above 400 cells/uL and were CMV-seropositive. This sample is part of a study of persistence of HIV-infected CD4 T cells.

This specimen consisted of CD4+ T cells sorted from PBMCs after approximately 19-hour stimulation, obtained from a patient who received antiretroviral therapy. The receptor was isolated from an adult man with HIV who was CMV-seropositive. The V and J genes are TRBV3-1 (or the pseudogene TRBV3-2) and TRBJ2-7, with 8 positions matching TRBD1. The CDR3 bases are TGTGCCAGCAGCCAAGATTTACAGGGGGAACTTTACTTC. This encodes CASSQDLQGELYF.